These 27 T cell receptor beta chains originate from one sample sequenced in a study of shared clonotypes between healthy human individuals. The protocol was immunoSEQ multiplex PCR, while the TCRdb copy is restricted to in-frame clones and leaves out a portion. The repertoire holds about 2 million clones, about 95% seen once, with roughly 1.1% in the top ten. CD45RO negativity and positive selection for CCR7 defined naive CD8 cells, a population that excluded terminally differentiated effector memory CD45RA+ cells. The sequencing input was naive CD8+ T cells sorted from blood. These receptor sequences come from a young man in good health.

This CDR3 reads CASTFGRGYGEQFF. In DNA form, the CDR3 reads TGTGCCAGCACCTTCGGTAGGGGGTATGGTGAGCAGTTCTTC. The J gene is TRBJ2-1, the V gene TRBV28; the D gene is possibly TRBD1 (6 bases). The CDR3 spans 14 residues. Germline CDR1 and CDR2: MDHEN and SYDVKM. The V end was cut by 7 bases, the J end by 9 bases, with 19 bases between. The full variable domain, with the rest looked up from reference TRBV28 and TRBJ2-1, is DVKVTQSSRYLVKRTGEKVFLECVQDMDHENMFWYRQDPGLGLRLIYFSYDVKMKEKGDIPEGYSVSREKKERFSLILESASTNQTSMYLCASTFGRGYGEQFFGPGTRLTVL.

The chain is built from TRBV29-1 and TRBJ2-2, with TRBD2 identical over 8 bases. The V gene's germline CDR1 is SQVTM and CDR2 ANQGSEA. This CDR3 has 16 amino acids. After removal of 2 bases from V and 4 bases from J, the junction contained 9 bases not matched to a gene. CDR3 sequence reads: CSVEHSEAGATGELFF. CDR3 DNA: TGCAGCGTTGAACACAGCGAAGCGGGGGCCACCGGGGAGCTGTTTTTT.

The V gene is TRBV6-1, the J gene TRBJ2-3; D gene uncertain. CDR1 is MNHNS and CDR2 is SASEGT in the germline V gene. The CDR3 totals 17 residues. The ends were cut back, 3 bases at V and 6 bases at J, with 22 bases in the middle. The CDR3 DNA reads TGTGCCAGCAGTGACTACCGGGTCCCGGTGGTTGTGGATACGCAGTATTTT. This gives the protein CASSDYRVPVVVDTQYF.

This chain uses TRBV4-3 with TRBJ2-5; tentatively, D is TRBD2 (7 bases). V dropped 4 bases and J dropped 4 bases, with 13 bases sitting between them. Germline loops: CDR1 LGHNA, CDR2 YSLEER. The CDR3 consists of 14 residues. In DNA form, the CDR3 reads TGCGCCAGCAGCCCTAGGGGGGAGGGAGAGACCCAGTACTTC. Its translation: CASSPRGEGETQYF.

The chain uses TRBV2 and TRBJ2-1; D perhaps matches TRBD2 (6 bases). The length of the CDR3 is 18 residues. Germline CDR1 SNHLY, CDR2 FYNNEI. V was pared by 2 bases and J by 5 bases, with 22 bases between. The CDR3 coding sequence is TGTGCCAGCAGTGAACGAGGGACGGGACTTGGGGAACACAATGAGCAGTTCTTC. Encoded protein: CASSERGTGLGEHNEQFF.

The chain employs TRBV7-2 and TRBJ2-3, with TRBD2 identical over 13 bases. The CDR3 is 19 residues long. Germline lookup yields CDR1 SGHTA and CDR2 FQGNSA. The V gene end was trimmed by 3 bases and the J gene end by 2 bases; junction bases not matched to a gene: 11. The CDR3 loop reads CASSFRPGTSGNPTDTQYF. CDR3 coding DNA: TGTGCCAGCAGCTTCCGGCCTGGGACTAGCGGGAACCCCACAGATACGCAGTATTTT.

The chain couples TRBV2 to TRBJ1-1; 7 positions match TRBD1. CDR1 is SNHLY, CDR2 FYNNEI, per germline. Germline trimming cut 9 bases from V and 5 bases from J; bases unmatched to any gene: 9. The CDR3 covers 13 residues. This chain's CDR3 is CARRDSRGTEAFF. In DNA, the CDR3 is TGTGCCAGAAGGGACAGCCGGGGTACTGAAGCTTTCTTT.

The chain employs TRBV9 and TRBJ2-3, with D perhaps matching TRBD1 or TRBD2 (5 bases each). The CDR3 loop spans 15 amino acids. Trimming took 2 bases from V and 6 from J, leaving 16 bases between them. Germline lookup yields CDR1 SGDLS and CDR2 YYNGEE. CDR3 residues: CASSVSGTEVDTQYF. As DNA, the CDR3 is TGTGCCAGCAGCGTTTCAGGGACCGAGGTGGATACGCAGTATTTT.

The CDR3, as DNA: TGCGCCAGCAGCCATGACCGGGACAGGGGCTCTGTCGAGCAGTACTTC. Translating it yields CASSHDRDRGSVEQYF. The chain has TRBV4-1 and TRBJ2-7, with 10 bases identical to TRBD1. The V and J ends lost 3 bases and 6 bases, in that order; junction bases with no gene match: 11. The CDR3 totals 16 residues. CDR1 is MGHRA and CDR2 is YSYEKL in the germline V gene.

The rearrangement uses TRBV4-3 and TRBJ2-3; D call uncertain. V was shortened by 0 bases and J by 4 bases, with 14 bases between the two germline ends. From germline, CDR1 is LGHNA and CDR2 YSLEER. The CDR3 totals 16 residues. The CDR3 DNA is TGCGCCAGCAGCCAAGATGGCTCTTCTAGGCCAGATACGCAGTATTTT. It is translated as CASSQDGSSRPDTQYF.

The rearrangement uses TRBV14 and TRBJ1-2, with a tentative D call TRBD1 (6 bases). V lost 5 bases, J lost 4 bases, and 20 bases lay in between. Germline V gives CDR1 SGHDN, CDR2 FVKESK. The CDR3 sequence is 16 residues long. The DNA of the CDR3 is TGTGCCAGCAGCGCTCCAATATTACAGGGAGTCTATGGCTACACCTTC. This translates into CASSAPILQGVYGYTF.

The chain joins TRBV5-6 to TRBJ1-4; TRBD1 aligns across 7 bases. V lost 2 bases, J lost 8 bases, and 6 bases stayed unmatched. Germline V gene lookup returns CDR1 SGHDT and CDR2 YYEEEE. The CDR3 has 14 amino acids. The CDR3 bases are TGTGCCAGCAGCTTCAGGGGGGTAGTAGAAAAACTGTTTTTT. Its protein product is CASSFRGVVEKLFF. Looking up the rest from reference TRBV5-6 and TRBJ1-4 gives the full variable domain: DAGVTQSPTHLIKTRGQQVTLRCSPKSGHDTVSWYQQALGQGPQFIFQYYEEEERQRGNFPDRFSGHQFPNYSSELNVNALLLGDSALYLCASSFRGVVEKLFFGSGTQLSVL.

The chain employs TRBV11-2 and TRBJ2-3; 7 bases are shared with TRBD2. Looked up from germline, CDR1 is SGHAT and CDR2 is FQNNGV. The J segment lost 0 bases and the V segment lost 1 base, leaving 4 bases of the junction unmatched. The CDR3 runs to 16 residues. The CDR3 sequence is CASSLVTGGSTDTQYF. In DNA, the CDR3 is TGTGCCAGCAGCTTAGTCACGGGGGGTAGCACAGATACGCAGTATTTT.

This chain joins TRBV6-5 and TRBJ1-2; D might be TRBD1 (5 bases). Germline V CDR1 and CDR2: MNHEY, SVGAGI. CDR3 length: 16 residues. Trimming pared 3 bases from V and 4 bases from J, leaving 18 bases between. The CDR3 nucleotides read TGTGCCAGCAGTTATTCATCGGGGGAGGCTTCCTATGGCTACACCTTC. Translating it yields CASSYSSGEASYGYTF.

This chain's CDR3 is CAWSGLAVTGELFF. The CDR3 DNA is TGTGCCTGGAGTGGGCTAGCGGTGACCGGGGAGCTGTTTTTT. The chain joins TRBV30 to TRBJ2-2; TRBD2 aligns across 7 bases. V lost 1 base, J lost 5 bases, and 4 bases stayed unmatched. The CDR3 covers 14 residues. CDR1 and CDR2 (germline): GTSNPN, SVGIG (reference sequence).

This sequence joins TRBV19 and TRBJ2-7; D call uncertain. Germline loops: CDR1 LNHDA, CDR2 SQIVND (reference sequence). This CDR3 is built from 12 residues. Trimming took off 5 bases at V and 0 bases at J, with 5 bases between the two ends. Here the CDR3 DNA reads TGTGCCAGTAGTCAGACCTCCTACGAGCAGTACTTC. It translates to CASSQTSYEQYF.

The chain uses TRBV30 and TRBJ2-7, with D hard to call. The CDR3 runs to 11 residues. Deletions cut 3 bases from V and 6 bases from J, with 9 bases between. Germline V gene data show CDR1 as GTSNPN and CDR2 as SVGIG (reference sequence). The CDR3 region is CAWSRLSEQYF. In DNA, the CDR3 is TGTGCCTGGAGCCGACTCTCCGAGCAGTACTTC.

The chain has TRBV6-1 and TRBJ2-7; D assignment may be TRBD1 or TRBD2 (6 bases each). The CDR3 runs to 15 residues. Germline CDR1 reads MNHNS; CDR2 reads SASEGT. V lost 0 bases, J lost 4 bases, and 13 bases lay in between. The CDR3 DNA reads as TGTGCCAGCAGTGAAGCGTCAGGGGCGGGGTACGAGCAGTACTTC. It translates to CASSEASGAGYEQYF.

The V and J genes are TRBV7-9 and TRBJ2-5; D call uncertain. The V end was cut by 5 bases, the J end by 4 bases, with 8 bases between. The CDR3 spans 12 residues. CDR1 is SEHNR, CDR2 FQNEAQ, per germline (reference sequence). The CDR3 DNA follows: TGTGCCAGCAGCGTGACTGGAGAGACCCAGTACTTC. As protein: CASSVTGETQYF. Together with reference TRBV7-9 and TRBJ2-5, the CDR3 gives the full variable domain: DTGVSQNPRHKITKRGQNVTFRCDPISEHNRLYWYRQTLGQGPEFLTYFQNEAQLEKSRLLSDRFSAERPKGSFSTLEIQRTEQGDSAMYLCASSVTGETQYFGPGTRLLVL.

The chain employs TRBV9 and TRBJ1-1; D gene unclear. V shed 0 bases and J shed 4 bases, with 16 bases lying between them. Germline CDR1 SGDLS, CDR2 YYNGEE. The CDR3 is 16 amino acids. CDR3 residues: CASSVESEWAPTEAFF. CDR3 sequence (DNA): TGTGCCAGCAGCGTAGAAAGTGAGTGGGCCCCCACTGAAGCTTTCTTT.

CDR3 DNA sequence: TGTGCCAGCAGTTACGGGGCCGAGGACTACGAGCAGTACTTC. This gives the protein CASSYGAEDYEQYF. The V and J genes are TRBV6-5 and TRBJ2-7, with D perhaps matching TRBD1 (5 bases). The CDR3 totals 14 residues. Trimming shortened V by 2 bases and J by 3 bases, and 11 bases separated the two germline ends. Germline V lookup: CDR1 MNHEY, CDR2 SVGAGI.

The rearrangement uses TRBV7-9 and TRBJ2-1; TRBD2 might be the D (6 bases). The V end was cut by 4 bases, the J end by 3 bases, with 13 bases between. The length of the CDR3 is 15 residues. The germline CDR1 and CDR2 sequences are SEHNR and FQNEAQ (reference sequence). CDR3 nucleotide sequence: TGTGCCAGCAGCTCCCCGGGAGAGCGCTACAATGAGCAGTTCTTC. Protein product: CASSSPGERYNEQFF.

In this sample, this clone turned up once. The chain employs TRBV4-1 and TRBJ1-2; TRBD1 aligns across 8 bases. After removal of 3 bases from V and 2 bases from J, the junction contained 11 bases not matched to a gene. Germline V gene lookup returns CDR1 MGHRA and CDR2 YSYEKL. CDR3 length: 17 residues. The CDR3, as DNA: TGCGCCAGCAGCCACGACGGGACAGGCGGGGGAAACTATGGCTACACCTTC. Translating it yields CASSHDGTGGGNYGYTF.

The CDR3 loop is CASSEEELGLAATDTQYF. The CDR3 nucleotides are TGTGCCAGCAGCGAGGAAGAGCTGGGACTAGCGGCCACAGATACGCAGTATTTT. This sequence joins TRBV5-5 and TRBJ2-3; 11 nucleotides agree with TRBD2. Looked up from germline, CDR1 is SGHKS and CDR2 is YYEKEE (reference sequence). The CDR3 loop spans 18 amino acids. The trim removed 4 bases at V and 2 bases at J, leaving 12 bases unmatched.

This sequence joins TRBV5-6 and TRBJ2-7; 9 bases map to TRBD1. Germline V gene data show CDR1 as SGHDT and CDR2 as YYEEEE. This CDR3 has 18 residues. V lost 1 base and J lost 4; bases outside the gene matches: 15. The CDR3 sequence: CASSLYKGEDRGLYEQYF. DNA for the CDR3: TGTGCCAGCAGCTTGTATAAAGGGGAGGACAGGGGTTTATACGAGCAGTACTTC.

This sequence joins TRBV13 and TRBJ2-7; the D is unclear. This CDR3 spans 11 amino acids. The V gene's germline CDR1 is PRHDT and CDR2 FYEKMQ (reference sequence). Trimming removed 2 bases at V and 5 bases at J, with 4 bases between. CDR3 amino acids: CASSLSHEQYF. DNA of the CDR3: TGTGCCAGCAGCTTATCCCACGAGCAGTACTTC.

On this clone itself: Other DNA sequences in the same sample also yield this CDR3. The rearrangement joins TRBV6-5 to TRBJ1-6, with 7 bases identical to TRBD1. This CDR3 has 14 amino acids. Germline V gives CDR1 MNHEY, CDR2 SVGAGI. Germline trimming cut 2 bases from V and 7 bases from J; bases unmatched to any gene: 2. The CDR3 DNA is TGTGCCAGCAGTTACCGGACAGGCAATTCACCCCTCCACTTT. It codes for CASSYRTGNSPLHF.